Listed below are T cell receptor beta chains from one sample, sequenced in a study of T cells in Graves' hyperthyroidism and ophthalmopathy. Using its own MiXCR run on the multiplex PCR reads, TCRdb lists one record per CDR3 protein. The sample consists of around 400,000 distinct CDR3 sequences, around a sixth of them appearing once. Source material: blood. The receptors stem from a woman aged 18-29 years with Graves' hyperthyroidism that later progressed to Graves' ophthalmopathy. Both conserved end residues are part of each CDR3. A D gene is named only where the DNA matches it firmly. The size field is filled for only some rows; it gives once, few, many or a size class.

J gene	V gene	clone size	D gene	CDR3 protein	CDR3 DNA
TRBJ2-7	TRBV6-1	many	NA	CASSYLMGSSSYEQYF	TGTGCCAGCAGTTACCTGATGGGGTCCTCTTCCTACGAGCAGTACTTC
TRBJ1-4	TRBV2	many	NA	CASSELGESTNEKLFF	TGTGCCAGCAGTGAATTGGGGGAGTCAACTAATGAAAAACTGTTTTTT
TRBJ2-7	TRBV7-8	many	NA	CASSLEPTFYSVDEQYF	TGTGCCAGCAGCTTAGAACCTACCTTCTACTCTGTAGACGAGCAGTACTTC
TRBJ2-1	TRBV12-3/TRBV12-4	many	NA	CASRSVWSGYNEQFF	TGTGCCAGCAGGTCGGTGTGGTCGGGCTACAATGAGCAGTTCTTC
TRBJ2-3	TRBV4-3	NA	TRBD1	CASSQGPGQSTDTQYF	TGCGCCAGCAGCCAAGGTCCGGGACAGAGCACAGATACGCAGTATTTT
TRBJ2-7	TRBV4-3	few	TRBD2	CASSQDLAGGTSYEQYF	TGCGCCAGCAGCCAAGATCTAGCGGGAGGTACTTCCTACGAGCAGTACTTC
TRBJ2-3	TRBV2	many	NA	CASRLRGTDTQYF	TGTGCCAGCAGACTCAGGGGCACAGATACGCAGTATTTT
TRBJ1-2	TRBV6-1	few	NA	CASSEAPHRNYGYTF	TGTGCCAGCAGTGAAGCGCCGCACAGGAACTATGGCTACACCTTC
TRBJ1-5	TRBV28	many	NA	CASSLSVSNQPQHF	TGTGCCAGCAGTTTATCGGTCAGCAATCAGCCCCAGCATTTT
TRBJ2-3	TRBV5-4	NA	TRBD2	CASSLGGLASSTDTQYF	TGTGCCAGCAGCTTGGGTGGACTAGCCTCTAGCACAGATACGCAGTATTTT
TRBJ2-1	TRBV11-3	many	NA	CASSLVAGYNEQFF	TGTGCCAGCAGCTTAGTCGCGGGTTACAATGAGCAGTTCTTC
TRBJ1-2	TRBV2	many	NA	CASLVSYGYTF	TGTGCCAGCCTGGTATCATATGGCTACACCTTC
TRBJ2-6	TRBV5-1	NA	TRBD1	CASSIAGTAISGANVLTF	TGCGCCAGCAGCATAGCCGGGACAGCGATCTCTGGGGCCAACGTCCTGACTTTC
TRBJ2-5	TRBV28	many	TRBD2	CASSLPSGETQYF	TGTGCCAGCAGTTTACCTAGCGGAGAGACCCAGTACTTC
TRBJ1-1	TRBV3-1	many	TRBD1	CASSQVTGVSEAFF	TGTGCCAGCAGCCAAGTAACAGGGGTTTCTGAAGCTTTCTTT
TRBJ2-5	TRBV7-6	NA	TRBD1	CASSLTPQGVETQYF	TGTGCCAGCAGCTTAACCCCACAGGGGGTAGAGACCCAGTACTTC
TRBJ1-1	TRBV20-1	many	TRBD1	CSAPKPGQDLAFF	TGCAGTGCTCCAAAACCGGGACAGGACTTGGCTTTCTTT
TRBJ1-4	TRBV12-3/TRBV12-4	NA	TRBD1	CASITTGGNEKLFF	TGTGCCAGCATTACTACAGGGGGTAATGAAAAACTGTTTTTT
TRBJ1-1	TRBV30	many	NA	CAGDEAGATEAFF	TGTGCCGGAGACGAGGCAGGGGCCACTGAAGCTTTCTTT
TRBJ2-7	TRBV2	many	NA	CASSVLRTYEQYF	TGTGCCAGCAGCGTCCTAAGAACCTACGAGCAGTACTTC
TRBJ1-3	TRBV25-1	few	TRBD1	CASSPTQGVHSGNTIYF	TGTGCCAGCAGTCCTACGCAGGGGGTACACTCTGGAAACACCATATATTTT
TRBJ2-7	TRBV27	many	NA	CASSLWGLGGEQYF	TGTGCCAGCAGTTTATGGGGCCTCGGGGGAGAGCAGTACTTC
TRBJ2-1	TRBV20-1	many	TRBD2	CSAADSRRREGRNEQFF	TGCAGTGCTGCAGACTCCCGAAGGAGGGAGGGACGCAATGAGCAGTTCTTC
TRBJ2-3	TRBV20-1	many	TRBD2	CSALPREVGPDTQYF	TGCAGTGCCCTACCCCGGGAGGTAGGCCCAGATACGCAGTATTTT
TRBJ1-1	TRBV2	many	NA	CASSEAQGVTEAFF	TGTGCCAGCAGTGAAGCGCAGGGTGTTACTGAAGCTTTCTTT
TRBJ2-7	TRBV6-2/TRBV6-3	few	NA	CASSYFQIPYEQYF	TGTGCCAGCAGTTACTTCCAGATTCCCTACGAGCAGTACTTC
TRBJ1-1	TRBV2	many	TRBD1	CASKWTGERGGTEAFF	TGTGCCAGCAAGTGGACAGGGGAGAGGGGGGGCACTGAAGCTTTCTTT
TRBJ2-1	TRBV5-5	many	NA	CASSLDSGGNNEQFF	TGTGCCAGCAGCTTGGACAGTGGGGGTAACAATGAGCAGTTCTTC
TRBJ2-5	TRBV20-1	few	TRBD1	CSARPTTGGEETQYF	TGCAGTGCTAGGCCCACCACAGGGGGCGAGGAGACCCAGTACTTC
TRBJ2-1	TRBV7-9	NA	TRBD2	CASSQSGSLGNEQFF	TGTGCCAGCAGCCAAAGCGGGAGCCTCGGTAATGAGCAGTTCTTC